These 15 T cell receptor beta chains came from one sample sequenced in a study of blood T cell repertoires in COVID-19. Data came from immunoSEQ multiplex PCR; TCRdb stores just in-frame clones and leaves some out. The sample has roughly 150,000 clones; approximately 87% are singletons. Sequenced input: peripheral blood. The receptors originated from a human donor in a cohort sampled during active COVID-19.

The V gene is TRBV2, the J gene TRBJ1-4, with D possibly being TRBD1 (5 bases). Germline CDR1 reads SNHLY; CDR2 reads FYNNEI. Trimming took 6 bases from V and 4 from J, leaving 12 bases between them. This CDR3 region has 14 residues. This CDR3 reads CASRLLGHNEKLFF. CDR3 DNA sequence: TGTGCCAGCAGGTTGCTGGGGCATAATGAAAAACTGTTTTTT.

The chain links TRBV19 to TRBJ2-1, with 11 bases lining up with TRBD2. From germline, CDR1 is LNHDA and CDR2 SQIVND (reference sequence). The CDR3 consists of 14 residues. J lost 15 bases, V lost 2 bases, and 9 bases had no gene match. The CDR3 nucleotides are TGTGCCAGTAGTATAAGAACTAGCGGGAGCCCCGGGTTCTTC. It codes for CASSIRTSGSPGFF.

This clone occurred once. This chain links TRBV21-1 with TRBJ1-2. TRBV21-1 is shown as a pseudogene. This CDR3 region has 17 residues. The CDR3 reads CASSKGGLQDSKYGYTF. CDR3 DNA: TGTGCCAGCAGCAAGGGGGGACTGCAAGACTCGAAGTATGGCTACACCTTC.

The chain is built from TRBV5-4 and TRBJ1-5, with D perhaps TRBD1 (5 bases). CDR3 size: 13 residues. V lost 4 bases, J lost 9 bases, and 14 bases lay in between. Germline CDR1 and CDR2: SGHNT and YYREEE (reference sequence). DNA of the CDR3: TGTGCCAGCAGCCCCGGATCCGGGGGGCCCCAGCATTTT. Encoded protein: CASSPGSGGPQHF. The full variable domain, rest sourced from reference TRBV5-4 and TRBJ1-5, is ETGVTQSPTHLIKTRGQQVTLRCSSQSGHNTVSWYQQALGQGPQFIFQYYREEENGRGNFPPRFSGLQFPNYSSELNVNALELDDSALYLCASSPGSGGPQHFGDGTRLSIL.

The gene calls are TRBV10-3 and TRBJ2-6; D gene ambiguous. Trimming took off 0 bases at V and 4 bases at J, with 10 bases between the two ends. The CDR3 runs 16 residues. Per germline, CDR1 ENHRY and CDR2 SYGVKD. The CDR3 region has the DNA TGTGCCATCAGTGAGTCGAGAGGCACAGGGGCCAACGTCCTGACTTTC. This gives the protein CAISESRGTGANVLTF.

This chain connects TRBV6-2 or TRBV6-3 to TRBJ2-1; 12 positions agree with TRBD2. The CDR3 loop spans 15 amino acids. V trimming: 5 bases; J trimming: 3 bases; junction bases outside the gene matches: 2. Looked up from germline, CDR1 is MNHEY and CDR2 is SVGEGT. CDR3 DNA: TGTGCCAGCAGTCGACTAGCGGGGGTCTACAATGAGCAGTTCTTC. Its translation is CASSRLAGVYNEQFF.

The chain is built from TRBV2 and TRBJ2-1, with 12 bases that match TRBD2. V lost 8 bases and J lost 3; bases outside the gene matches: 5. Germline CDR1 reads SNHLY; CDR2 reads FYNNEI. CDR3 length equals 15 residues. CDR3 loop: CASQRLAGDYNEQFF. CDR3 nucleotide sequence: TGTGCCAGCCAAAGACTAGCGGGAGACTACAATGAGCAGTTCTTC. The variable domain in full, with the rest retrieved from reference TRBV2 and TRBJ2-1, is EPEVTQTPSHQVTQMGQEVILRCVPISNHLYFYWYRQILGQKVEFLVSFYNNEISEKSEIFDDQFSVERPDGSNFTLKIRSTKLEDSAMYFCASQRLAGDYNEQFFGPGTRLTVL.

This clone was found a few times. The rearrangement links TRBV29-1 to TRBJ2-1; 9 bases match TRBD1. Trimming removed 6 bases from V and 6 bases from J; junction bases left unmatched: 12. This CDR3 spans 15 amino acids. CDR1 and CDR2 (germline): SQVTM, ANQGSEA. CDR3 sequence reads: CSVWGQGIFSNEQFF. The CDR3 DNA sequence: TGCAGCGTGTGGGGACAGGGAATCTTCTCCAATGAGCAGTTCTTC.

This chain uses TRBV7-3 with TRBJ1-1; D unresolved. The CDR3 totals 15 residues. From germline, CDR1 is SGHTA and CDR2 FQGTGA. V was shortened by 2 bases and J by 4 bases, with 14 bases between the two germline ends. CDR3 region: CASSLEGSVGTEAFF. Written as DNA, the CDR3 is TGTGCCAGCAGCTTAGAAGGTAGCGTCGGCACTGAAGCTTTCTTT.

The chain recombines TRBV6-5 with TRBJ1-2; D call uncertain. V was clipped by 5 bases and J by 8 bases, with 12 bases between them. There are 12 residues in the CDR3. Germline CDR1 and CDR2: MNHEY and SVGAGI. The CDR3 DNA reads as TGTGCCAGCAGTAGAGACCGGGTGGGCTACACCTTC. Translating it yields CASSRDRVGYTF.

The J gene is TRBJ1-2, the V gene TRBV3-1 (or the pseudogene TRBV3-2); D is unresolved. V dropped 6 bases and J dropped 2 bases, with 10 bases sitting between them. This CDR3 spans 13 amino acids. Per the germline V gene, CDR1 is LGHDT and CDR2 is YNNKEL (reference sequence). CDR3 sequence (DNA): TGTGCCAGCAGTAGCGAGGCCAACTATGGCTACACCTTC. It codes for CASSSEANYGYTF.

The CDR3: CASSPHSLETQYF. CDR3 DNA sequence: TGTGCCAGCAGCCCCCATAGTCTAGAGACCCAGTACTTC. The chain carries TRBV7-2 and TRBJ2-5; D is undetermined. The CDR3 is 13 residues long. Per the germline V gene, CDR1 is SGHTA and CDR2 is FQGNSA. The germline V and J ends were trimmed by 5 bases and 4 bases, with 11 bases remaining between them.

This chain connects TRBV18 to TRBJ2-2; 8 bases are a match to TRBD1. Trimming cost V 3 bases and J 3 bases; bases outside gene matches: 6. This CDR3 has 16 amino acids. CDR1 and CDR2 from the germline V gene are KGHSH and LQKENI. Written as DNA, the CDR3 is TGTGCCAGCTCACCCCCCGGACAGGGCTACACCGGGGAGCTGTTTTTT. Encoded protein: CASSPPGQGYTGELFF.

This rearrangement joins TRBV11-3 to TRBJ2-1, with 12 nucleotides matching TRBD2. The CDR3 loop spans 16 amino acids. V shed 1 base and J 8 bases; nucleotides not matched to a gene: 6. Germline V lookup: CDR1 SGHNT, CDR2 YENEEA. Here the CDR3 DNA reads TGTGCCAGCAGCTTAGGCCTAGCGGGGGGGAGGGATGAGCAGTTCTTC. Protein: CASSLGLAGGRDEQFF.

V usage is TRBV14 and J usage is TRBJ2-1; D is possibly TRBD1 (5 bases). Trimming removed 4 bases from V and 7 bases from J, with 14 bases in between. This CDR3 comprises 14 residues. Looked up from germline, CDR1 is SGHDN and CDR2 is FVKESK. The CDR3 sequence: CASSLQGAGNEQFF. CDR3 nucleotides: TGTGCCAGCAGCCTCCAAGGGGCCGGGAATGAGCAGTTCTTC.